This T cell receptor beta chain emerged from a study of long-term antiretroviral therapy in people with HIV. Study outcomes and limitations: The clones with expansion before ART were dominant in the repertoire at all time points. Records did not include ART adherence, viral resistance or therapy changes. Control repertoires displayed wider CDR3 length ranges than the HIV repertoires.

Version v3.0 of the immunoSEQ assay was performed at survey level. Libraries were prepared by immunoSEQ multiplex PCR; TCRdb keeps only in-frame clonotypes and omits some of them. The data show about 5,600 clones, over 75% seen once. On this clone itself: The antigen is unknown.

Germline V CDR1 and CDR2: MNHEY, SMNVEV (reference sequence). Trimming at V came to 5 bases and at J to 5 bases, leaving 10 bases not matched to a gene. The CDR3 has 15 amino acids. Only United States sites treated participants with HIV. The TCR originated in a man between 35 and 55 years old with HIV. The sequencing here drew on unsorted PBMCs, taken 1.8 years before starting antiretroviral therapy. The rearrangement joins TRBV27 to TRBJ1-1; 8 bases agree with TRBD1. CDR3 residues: CASSPGQGLWTEAFF. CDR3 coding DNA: TGTGCCAGCAGTCCAGGACAGGGACTGTGGACTGAAGCTTTCTTT.